The 17 T cell receptor beta chains in this list originate from one sample, sequenced in a study of molecular identifiers for immune sequencing clone quantification (dated by TCRdb to between 2017 and 2018). The method behind the library was PCR. TCRdb records Illumina HiSeq 4000 as the sequencer. The public sequencing data were trimmed at Q25 with fastp and processed into clonotypes with MiXCR by TCRdb, which kept only in-frame beta chains. Entries that share a CDR3 protein sequence are merged under the most common genes and DNA. The sample data list more than 50,000 distinct CDR3 sequences, and about a fifth of these were observed just once. 1.1% to 1.5% of the sample is in the top ten clones. The material sequenced was naive CD8+ T cells from blood, with Jurkat cell RNA spiked in. The label giving this sample's cell subset or site can be read as: FACS-sorted CD8+CD4-CCR7+CD45RA+ naive T cells. The receptor source for this set is a human donor in good health. Some libraries in this study had Jurkat cell RNA spiked in.

This clonotype turned up a few times. The J gene is TRBJ2-7, the V gene TRBV7-6; TRBD2 matches 9 bases. CDR3 length: 16 residues. The ends lost 5 bases at V and 3 bases at J; junction bases unmatched: 11. The germline CDR1 and CDR2 sequences are SGHVS and FNYEAQ. The CDR3 bases are TGTGCCAGCAGCCTAACGGCTAGCGGGACGTACTACGAGCAGTACTTC. Translation gives CASSLTASGTYYEQYF.

This clonotype was seen many times. This chain links TRBV9 with TRBJ1-5, with a tentative D call TRBD1 (5 bases). V was cut by 4 bases and J by 6 bases, with 14 bases left in between. Germline V gene lookup returns CDR1 SGDLS and CDR2 YYNGEE. This CDR3 comprises 14 residues. The CDR3 is CASSPEGVGQPQHF. The DNA of the CDR3 is TGTGCCAGCAGCCCTGAAGGGGTCGGTCAGCCCCAGCATTTT.

At least ten counts were recorded for this clonotype. This chain joins TRBV2 and TRBJ2-3; D is unresolved. CDR3 length: 16 amino acids. Germline CDR1 SNHLY, CDR2 FYNNEI. The V end lost 0 bases, the J end lost 4 bases, and 14 bases lay between the germline ends. CDR3 loop: CASSEALKYEADTQYF. The CDR3 bases are TGTGCCAGCAGTGAAGCTCTGAAGTATGAGGCAGATACGCAGTATTTT.

Details on this clonotype: A much larger clonotype is one base distant, so this may be a read error. The V and J genes are TRBV2 and TRBJ1-1, with 9 bases identical to TRBD1. The CDR3 is made up of 14 amino acids. V shed 3 bases, J shed 5 bases, and the junction held 4 bases outside the gene matches. The germline V gene encodes CDR1 SNHLY and CDR2 FYNNEI. CDR3 loop: CASSEDRGLTEAFF. The CDR3 DNA reads TGTGCCAGCAGTGAGGACAGGGGTCTTACTGAAGCTTTCTTT.

This chain uses TRBV7-2 with TRBJ2-7; D gene uncertain. Between the trimmed V and J ends, which lost 4 bases and 0 bases, there was a span of 19 bases. This CDR3 is built from 17 residues. The germline V gene has CDR1 SGHTA and CDR2 FQGNSA. The CDR3 sequence is CASSSGEASEASYEQYF. The CDR3 nucleotides are TGTGCCAGCAGCTCCGGTGAGGCGAGCGAAGCCTCCTACGAGCAGTACTTC.

This clonotype was seen a handful of times. The chain uses TRBV12-3 or TRBV12-4 and TRBJ2-7; D remains unclear. The CDR3 has 12 residues. The germline V and J ends were trimmed by 6 bases and 3 bases, with 9 bases remaining between them. As DNA, the CDR3 is TGTGCCAGCAGCCTTCCGCACTACGAGCAGTACTTC. This encodes CASSLPHYEQYF.

This clonotype was observed at least ten times. The rearrangement joins TRBV6-5 to TRBJ1-5; no firm D call. The CDR3 covers 15 residues. Per the germline V gene, CDR1 is MNHEY and CDR2 is SVGAGI. Trimming shortened V by 5 bases and J by 1 base, and 12 bases separated the two germline ends. In DNA form, the CDR3 reads TGTGCCAGCAGTCCGTCGTTTGGGAGCAATCAGCCCCAGCATTTT. Translating gives CASSPSFGSNQPQHF.

This clonotype showed up many times. The chain joins TRBV11-3 to TRBJ1-4; D unclear. The germline V gene has CDR1 SGHNT and CDR2 YENEEA. Between the trimmed V and J ends, which lost 3 bases and 3 bases, there was a span of 11 bases. This CDR3 has 15 residues. The CDR3 DNA follows: TGTGCCAGCAGCTTTGAGGGCCGGGCTAATGAAAAACTGTTTTTT. Translating it yields CASSFEGRANEKLFF.

This clonotype was found many times. The rearrangement uses TRBV7-2 and TRBJ2-5; 8 bases fit TRBD2. Per germline, CDR1 SGHTA and CDR2 FQGNSA. The junction had 10 bases not matched to a gene; V was cut back by 5 bases and J by 5 bases. This CDR3 has 15 amino acids. In DNA, the CDR3 is TGTGCCAGCAGCCCCGAGGGACTAGACGGGGAGACCCAGTACTTC. Translating it yields CASSPEGLDGETQYF.

The table lists this clonotype with many counts. The gene calls are TRBV7-2 and TRBJ2-3, with 9 positions matching TRBD2. Germline V CDR1 and CDR2: SGHTA, FQGNSA. The trim removed 4 bases at V and 1 base at J, leaving 9 bases unmatched. This CDR3 spans 17 amino acids. The CDR3 nucleotides are TGTGCCAGCAGCTCTGTTGTAGCGGGAGCCGGCACAGATACGCAGTATTTT. It codes for CASSSVVAGAGTDTQYF.

This clonotype was counted between two and nine times. The DNA of the CDR3 is TGTGCCAGCAGAAAAACAAGGGCAGGGGAAAAACTGTTTTTT. This translates into CASRKTRAGEKLFF. The chain joins TRBV12-3 or TRBV12-4 to TRBJ1-4; possible D gene TRBD1, 5 bases. The ends were cut back, 6 bases at V and 8 bases at J, with 16 bases in the middle. There are 14 residues in the CDR3.

This clonotype was found many times. The rearrangement uses TRBV7-9 and TRBJ2-7; the match to TRBD2 covers 7 bases. With 6 bases clipped from V and 5 bases from J, the junction kept 10 bases outside the gene matches. Per the germline V gene, CDR1 is SEHNR and CDR2 is FQNEAQ (reference sequence). The CDR3 has 14 amino acids. CDR3 loop: CASSPGEGRHEQYF. CDR3 DNA: TGTGCCAGCAGTCCGGGGGAGGGTAGGCACGAGCAGTACTTC. Filled out from reference TRBV7-9 and TRBJ2-7, the complete variable domain reads DTGVSQNPRHKITKRGQNVTFRCDPISEHNRLYWYRQTLGQGPEFLTYFQNEAQLEKSRLLSDRFSAERPKGSFSTLEIQRTEQGDSAMYLCASSPGEGRHEQYFGPGTRLTVT.

In its sample, this clonotype was seen many times. DNA for the CDR3: TGTGCCAGCAGAAACCGTCCCGGCACCGGGGAGCTGTTTTTT. Residues: CASRNRPGTGELFF. This chain uses TRBV6-2 or TRBV6-3 with TRBJ2-2; D remains ambiguous. V lost 6 bases to trimming and J lost 4 bases, with 12 bases between them. The CDR3 length is 14 residues. Germline V gives CDR1 MNHEY, CDR2 SVGEGT.

This clonotype was seen repeatedly, ten times or more. The J gene is TRBJ2-3, the V gene TRBV6-2 or TRBV6-3; 12 nucleotides match TRBD2. The trim removed 5 bases at V and 2 bases at J, leaving 14 bases unmatched. Germline assignment: CDR1 MNHEY and CDR2 SVGEGT. This CDR3 has 19 amino acids. CDR3 sequence reads: CASSPFRLAGDFLTDTQYF. CDR3 DNA: TGTGCCAGCAGTCCTTTCCGACTAGCGGGAGACTTTCTCACAGATACGCAGTATTTT.

The chain is built from TRBV5-5 and TRBJ2-1; D is perhaps TRBD1 or TRBD2 (5 bases each). Trimming pared 2 bases from V and 2 bases from J, leaving 14 bases between. This CDR3 has 16 residues. Germline V gene lookup returns CDR1 SGHKS and CDR2 YYEKEE (reference sequence). CDR3 amino acids: CASSFTQDFAYNEQFF. CDR3 coding DNA: TGTGCCAGCAGCTTTACACAGGACTTTGCCTACAATGAGCAGTTCTTC. The variable domain in full, with the rest retrieved from reference TRBV5-5 and TRBJ2-1, is DAGVTQSPTHLIKTRGQQVTLRCSPISGHKSVSWYQQVLGQGPQFIFQYYEKEERGRGNFPDRFSARQFPNYSSELNVNALLLGDSALYLCASSFTQDFAYNEQFFGPGTRLTVL.

Notes on this clonotype: This may be a read error: a much more frequent sequence differs by one nucleotide. The conserved final phenylalanine or tryptophan is absent from the CDR3, which likely points to a read error. The chain employs TRBV5-1 and TRBJ2-5, with 7 positions matching TRBD1. The germline V gene has CDR1 SGHRS and CDR2 YFSETQ. Trimming removed 0 bases from V and 1 base from J; junction bases left unmatched: 3. The CDR3 length is 15 residues. The CDR3, as DNA: TGCGCCAGCAGCTTGGATGGGACAGCCCAAGAGACCCAGTACCTC. Translation gives CASSLDGTAQETQYL.

This clonotype was seen many times. V gene TRBV28 combines with J gene TRBJ2-7; TRBD1 is a possible D gene (8 bases). CDR3 length: 18 amino acids. Trimming removed 2 bases at V and 3 bases at J, with 23 bases between. Germline CDR1 and CDR2: MDHEN and SYDVKM. The CDR3 loop is CASSLPGRGTGLVYEQYF. In nucleotides, the CDR3 is TGTGCCAGCAGTTTACCAGGGAGGGGGACAGGTCTGGTCTACGAGCAGTACTTC.